The next 15 T cell receptor beta chains were all read from a single sample in a study of T cell responses to AZD1222 COVID-19 vaccine. The protocol was immunoSEQ multiplex PCR, while the TCRdb copy is restricted to in-frame clones and leaves out a portion. Of about 78,000 clones listed, roughly 80% are singletons. The material was peripheral blood, obtained on day 0 of AZD1222 vaccination. These receptors came from an adult in good health.

The chain combines TRBV3-1 (or the pseudogene TRBV3-2) with TRBJ2-1; TRBD1 might be the D (5 bases). The V gene lost 0 bases and the J gene lost 7 bases, with 16 bases spanning the gap. Germline V lookup: CDR1 LGHDT, CDR2 YNNKEL (reference sequence). This CDR3 is 16 amino acids long. The CDR3 nucleotides are TGTGCCAGCAGCCAAGAAGGGGTAGGGGCTGGAAATGAGCAGTTCTTC. It specifies CASSQEGVGAGNEQFF.

V usage is TRBV5-5 and J usage is TRBJ1-3; D ambiguous. Deletions cut 1 base from V and 1 base from J, with 9 bases between. The CDR3 extends over 15 amino acids. Germline CDR1 and CDR2: SGHKS and YYEKEE (reference sequence). The CDR3 is CASSLIGVSGNTIYF. Written as DNA, the CDR3 is TGTGCCAGCAGCTTGATCGGGGTATCTGGAAACACCATATATTTT.

This clone was found once. The V and J genes are TRBV2 and TRBJ1-2, with D possibly matching TRBD1 (6 bases). The length of the CDR3 is 15 residues. Germline V CDR1 and CDR2: SNHLY, FYNNEI. Trimming stripped 5 bases from V and 4 bases from J, with 17 bases between. As DNA, the CDR3 is TGTGCCAGCAGTTCTAACCGGGACAATATCTATGGCTACACCTTC. It specifies CASSSNRDNIYGYTF.

The rearrangement links TRBV2 to TRBJ2-1; D is ambiguous. Trimming left V 6 bases short and J 0 bases short, with 9 bases between. The CDR3 runs to 14 residues. CDR1 is SNHLY and CDR2 is FYNNEI in the germline V gene. The DNA of the CDR3 is TGTGCCAGCAGCTGGACGCGCTCCTACAATGAGCAGTTCTTC. It is translated as CASSWTRSYNEQFF.

The chain couples TRBV6-9 to TRBJ2-7, with D unresolved. CDR1 and CDR2 from the germline V gene are MNHGY and SVAAGI. The length of the CDR3 is 10 residues. V was cut by 11 bases and J by 5 bases, with 10 bases left in between. This CDR3 is CAGTGHEQYF. For the CDR3, the DNA is TGTGCCGGAACGGGTCACGAGCAGTACTTC.

The rearrangement links TRBV5-1 to TRBJ2-1; 7 positions match TRBD2. Germline CDR1 SGHRS, CDR2 YFSETQ. This CDR3 has 13 amino acids. V was pared by 0 bases and J by 10 bases, with 4 bases of the junction left unmatched. The DNA of the CDR3 is TGCGCCAGCAGCTTGGGACTAGCTCGAGAGCAGTTCTTC. It specifies CASSLGLAREQFF.

The chain uses TRBV7-9 and TRBJ1-2; 7 positions agree with TRBD1. The germline CDR1 and CDR2 sequences are SEHNR and FQNEAQ (reference sequence). The CDR3 sequence is 13 residues long. V was pared by 5 bases and J by 4 bases, with 4 bases of the junction left unmatched. The DNA for the CDR3 is TGTGCCAGCAGCCCCCGACAGGGCTATGGCTACACCTTC. Residues: CASSPRQGYGYTF.

The chain has TRBV9 and TRBJ1-2; 9 bases line up with TRBD1. Germline CDR1 and CDR2: SGDLS and YYNGEE. The CDR3 contains 17 residues. The J segment lost 7 bases and the V segment lost 2 bases, leaving 15 bases of the junction unmatched. CDR3 DNA: TGTGCCAGCAGCGTCCAAGGGACAGGGAGCATCTCTGGTGGCTACACCTTC. Its translation is CASSVQGTGSISGGYTF.

This chain joins TRBV27 and TRBJ2-1, with D perhaps TRBD2 (5 bases). V was cut by 5 bases and J by 2 bases, with 13 bases left in between. Germline assignment: CDR1 MNHEY and CDR2 SMNVEV (reference sequence). This CDR3 comprises 15 residues. CDR3 DNA: TGTGCCAGCAGTCCGGCGGGTTATACCTACAATGAGCAGTTCTTC. Protein product: CASSPAGYTYNEQFF.

The V and J genes are TRBV5-8 and TRBJ2-1; D is ambiguous. Trimming shortened V by 1 base and J by 3 bases, and 2 bases separated the two germline ends. Germline CDR1 is SGHTS and CDR2 is YDEGEE. The CDR3 contains 12 residues. The CDR3 sequence: CASSLYYNEQFF. The CDR3 region has the DNA TGTGCCAGCAGCTTGTACTACAATGAGCAGTTCTTC.

The chain couples TRBV7-2 to TRBJ1-5, with no clear D. The V gene lost 2 bases and the J gene lost 1 base, with 18 bases spanning the gap. From germline, CDR1 is SGHTA and CDR2 FQGNSA. The CDR3 is made up of 18 amino acids. As DNA, the CDR3 is TGTGCCAGCAGCTTAAGGGCAGTTACGGTGGGGAGCAATCAGCCCCAGCATTTT. This codes for CASSLRAVTVGSNQPQHF.

The V gene is TRBV10-3, the J gene TRBJ1-2; D is unclear. CDR1 is ENHRY, CDR2 SYGVKD, per germline. V lost 7 bases to trimming and J lost 4 bases, with 16 bases between them. The CDR3 runs to 14 residues. CDR3 DNA: TGTGCCATCACCCAATCTCCGGGCCTCTATGGCTACACCTTC. It yields the protein CAITQSPGLYGYTF.

The gene calls are TRBV7-2 and TRBJ1-5, with no clear D. The CDR3 length is 15 residues. The V gene lost 1 base and the J gene lost 0 bases, with 7 bases spanning the gap. Germline-derived CDR1 and CDR2 are SGHTA and FQGNSA. CDR3 bases: TGTGCCAGCAGCTTAGGGTCCGATAGCAATCAGCCCCAGCATTTT. This sequence encodes CASSLGSDSNQPQHF.

V usage is TRBV2 and J usage is TRBJ1-2; 7 bases are a match to TRBD1. Germline trimming cut 6 bases from V and 2 bases from J; bases unmatched to any gene: 9. CDR1 and CDR2 from the germline V gene are SNHLY and FYNNEI. The CDR3 length is 15 residues. CDR3 nucleotides: TGTGCCAGCAGCCAGACAGGGCAGGGGAACTATGGCTACACCTTC. Amino acid sequence: CASSQTGQGNYGYTF. Together with reference TRBV2 and TRBJ1-2, the CDR3 gives the full variable domain: EPEVTQTPSHQVTQMGQEVILRCVPISNHLYFYWYRQILGQKVEFLVSFYNNEISEKSEIFDDQFSVERPDGSNFTLKIRSTKLEDSAMYFCASSQTGQGNYGYTFGSGTRLTVV.

The CDR3 sequence: CASSQTKDGAHSYEQYF. CDR3 nucleotides: TGTGCCAGCAGCCAGACGAAGGACGGAGCCCACTCCTACGAGCAGTACTTC. This rearrangement joins TRBV4-2 to TRBJ2-7; D call uncertain. The germline V and J ends were trimmed by 3 bases and 0 bases, with 18 bases remaining between them. The CDR3 is made up of 17 amino acids. CDR1 is LGHNA and CDR2 is YNFKEQ in the germline V gene.